The clone carrying this TCR beta chain appeared a few times. The antigen is not known. Mouse names are used for the genes. The CDR3 goes on 4 residues after the read ends, and that part is filled in from the germline J gene. It was cDNA, reverse transcribed from extracted RNA, that served as the sequencing template. Method: immunoSEQ multiplex PCR; TCRdb's copy keeps in-frame clones and lacks some. The sample yields about 300,000 clones, without any singletons. This CDR3 has 13 residues. CDR1 and CDR2 from the germline V gene are FNHDT and SITEND (reference sequence). Sorting of pooled cutaneous lymph node cells was based on CD4, CD8alpha, NKG2D, NKG2ACE and other markers. This sample is part of a study of CD8+ T cells in alopecia areata. On the study more broadly: Graft recipients were approximately 7-10-week-old female C3H/HeJ mice, and donor skin originated from approximately 6-13-month-old C3H/HeJ mice with spontaneous alopecia.

The study's findings and limits: When scalp samples are sequenced, resident alphabeta T cells of normal skin are also captured. For lesional scalp, especially alopecia totalis/universalis, clonality was higher than in normal scalp.

This chain links TRBV19 with TRBJ2-5; 9 bases are a match to TRBD1. The sequenced material came from CD4+ T cells sorted from a lymph node. The sequence came from a C3H/HeJ mouse with alopecia areata. This strain's MHC haplotype is H2-k. Incomplete CDR3 DNA: TGTGCCAGCAGTCGGACAGGGGCAGAC. Its protein product is CASSRTGAD. The CDR3 as a whole reads CASSRTGADTQYF.